This passage covers 10 T cell receptor beta chains from one sample sequenced in a study of Tregs in tolerant kidney transplant recipients. The nonmyeloablative bone marrow transplants came from related graft donors, with transient mixed chimerism. The table came from immunoSEQ multiplex PCR; TCRdb's copy has only in-frame clones and leaves some out. The ten top clones account for 1.8%, within a sample of around 32,000 clones. The sequencing here drew on CD4+ T cells from blood (PBMCs), taken 24 months after the transplant. These TCRs come from a human patient who received a combined kidney and bone marrow transplant. Some T cells may be supplied by the graft donor.

With respect to this clone: The read comes to an end 3 residues before the CDR3 does, leaving the germline J gene to fill in the end. The chain employs TRBV20-1 and TRBJ2-7; 13 nucleotides agree with TRBD2. The CDR3 loop spans 16 amino acids. V shed 6 bases, J shed 4 bases, and the junction held 12 bases outside the gene matches. Germline V lookup: CDR1 DFQATT, CDR2 SNEGSKA (reference sequence). The CDR3 sequence is CSAPPGILAGGYEQYF. CDR3 DNA (partial): TGCAGTGCCCCTCCAGGAATACTAGCGGGAGGGTACGAG.

As concerns this clone: The read halts 3 residues ahead of the CDR3 end, with the missing end drawn from the germline J gene. The chain combines TRBV18 with TRBJ2-7; 14 bases fit TRBD2. CDR1 KGHSH and CDR2 LQKENI come from the germline V gene. This CDR3 spans 15 amino acids. Trimming cost V 3 bases and J 4 bases; bases outside gene matches: 2. The part of the CDR3 DNA that was read is TGTGCCAGCTCACCGGGACTAGCGGGAGTATACGAG. As protein: CASSPGLAGVYE. Given in full, the CDR3 is CASSPGLAGVYEQYF. Supplemented by reference TRBV18 and TRBJ2-7, the full variable domain reads NAGVMQNPRHLVRRRGQEARLRCSPMKGHSHVYWYRQLPEEGLKFMVYLQKENIIDESGMPKERFSAEFPKEGPSILRIQQVVRGDSAAYFCASSPGLAGVYEQYFGPGTRLTVT.

Comments on this clone: The CDR3 is cut off 3 residues early in the read; its end comes from the germline J gene. V gene TRBV20-1 combines with J gene TRBJ1-1; weak D call: TRBD1 (6 bases). The CDR3 length is 14 residues. Deletions cut 6 bases from V and 1 base from J, with 15 bases between. The V gene's germline CDR1 is DFQATT and CDR2 SNEGSKA (reference sequence). CDR3 sequence reads: CSASTGIPNTEAFF. The covered CDR3 bases are TGCAGTGCGTCCACAGGGATCCCGAACACTGAA.

Comments on this clone: The missing CDR3 end, 3 residues past where the read stops, is filled in from the germline J gene. The rearrangement uses TRBV19 and TRBJ1-2; TRBD1 matches 7 bases. This CDR3 spans 15 amino acids. J gave up 0 bases and V 4 bases, and 5 bases lay outside the gene matches. CDR1 is LNHDA and CDR2 is SQIVND in the germline V gene (reference sequence). CDR3 region: CASSSNRGSNYGYTF. The DNA read from the CDR3 is TGTGCCAGTAGTAGCAACAGGGGATCTAACTATGGC.

For this clone: The read is 3 residues too short to cover the CDR3 end, so that end is filled in from the germline J gene. The rearrangement links TRBV19 to TRBJ2-3; D is unclear. CDR3 length equals 14 residues. Between the trimmed V and J ends, which lost 3 bases and 8 bases, there was a span of 15 bases. CDR1 and CDR2 (germline): LNHDA, SQIVND (reference sequence). The CDR3 is CASSIEASTPTQYF. The sequenced CDR3 bases are TGTGCCAGTAGTATCGAAGCCTCGACTCCTACG.

Considering frequency, this clone is medium-sized. CDR3 DNA (partial): TGTGCCAGCAGTGCCACTAGCGGGAGTGGTACAGATACG. This gives the protein CASSATSGSGTDT. The entire CDR3 reads CASSATSGSGTDTQYF. This chain joins TRBV6-1 and TRBJ2-3; 11 bases match TRBD2. The DNA ends 3 residues before the CDR3 does, and the rest of the CDR3 is filled in from the germline J gene. The CDR3 extends over 16 amino acids. Germline V CDR1 and CDR2: MNHNS, SASEGT. V was pared by 4 bases and J by 3 bases, with 6 bases of the junction left unmatched.

Concerning this clone: The read terminates 3 residues before the CDR3 end, so the remaining end is supplied by the germline J gene. The chain joins TRBV20-1 to TRBJ2-3; D perhaps matches TRBD1 (6 bases). Trimming took 1 base from V and 4 from J, leaving 9 bases between them. The CDR3 is 13 residues long. Germline V gene sequence: CDR1 DFQATT, CDR2 SNEGSKA (reference sequence). CDR3 bases read: TGCAGTGCTAGAGTCCAGGGGCCAGATACG. Its protein product is CSARVQGPDT. In full, the CDR3 reads CSARVQGPDTQYF.

Worth noting for this clone: The missing CDR3 end, 3 residues past where the read stops, is filled in from the germline J gene. The chain combines TRBV13 with TRBJ2-3, with a tentative D call TRBD1 (5 bases). Per the germline V gene, CDR1 is PRHDT and CDR2 is FYEKMQ (reference sequence). This CDR3 region has 16 residues. With 2 bases removed from V and 2 bases from J, the gap between germline ends came to 14 bases. Partial CDR3 DNA: TGTGCCAGCAGCTTACGTGGACACAGCCTCACAGATACG. Its protein product is CASSLRGHSLTDT. The full-length CDR3 reads as CASSLRGHSLTDTQYF.

With regard to this clone: The sequenced fragment ends 3 residues before the CDR3 boundary, so the rest is inferred from the germline J gene. V is TRBV7-3 and J is TRBJ2-5; 9 bases line up with TRBD2. CDR3 size: 16 residues. The V segment lost 1 base and the J segment 2 bases; nucleotides outside the gene matches: 5. Germline CDR1 is SGHTA and CDR2 is FQGTGA. The CDR3 loop is CASSLKGAGGQETQYF. CDR3 DNA (partial): TGTGCCAGCAGCTTAAAGGGAGCGGGAGGTCAAGAGACC.

For this clone: The read finishes 3 residues shy of the CDR3 end, and the germline J gene is used to complete it. The V and J genes are TRBV5-4 and TRBJ2-5; TRBD1 aligns across 9 bases. Germline CDR1 SGHNT, CDR2 YYREEE (reference sequence). V lost 4 bases, J lost 0 bases, and 4 bases stayed unmatched. This CDR3 is 15 amino acids long. The chain's CDR3 is CASSVGTGHQETQYF. The CDR3 DNA, read in part, is TGTGCCAGCAGCGTCGGGACAGGGCACCAAGAGACC.